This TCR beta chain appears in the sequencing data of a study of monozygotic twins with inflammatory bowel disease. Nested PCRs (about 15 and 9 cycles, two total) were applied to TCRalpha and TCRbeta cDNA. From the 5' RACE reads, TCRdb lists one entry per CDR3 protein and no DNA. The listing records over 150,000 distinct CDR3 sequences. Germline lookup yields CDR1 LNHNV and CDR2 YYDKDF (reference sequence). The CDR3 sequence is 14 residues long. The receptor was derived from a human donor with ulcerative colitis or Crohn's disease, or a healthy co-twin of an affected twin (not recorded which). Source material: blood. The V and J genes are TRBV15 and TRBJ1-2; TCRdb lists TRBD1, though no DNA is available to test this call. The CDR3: CATNLQGSNYGYTF.